This TCR beta chain derives from a study of regulatory and conventional T cells in breast cancer (dated by TCRdb to about 2015). For this clonotype: Which antigen it targets is not known. No clone much larger than this one lies a single base away; base qualities are absent.

Reading the germline V gene gives CDR1 SGHNT and CDR2 YENEEA. Cut back by 0 bases and 7 bases, the V and J ends lie 7 bases apart. Measured from the cysteine to the phenylalanine, the CDR3 is 13 residues long. Solely the CDR3 DNA is kept, with 39 bases framed from the first base. Libraries were made using PCR. Data came from an Illumina MiSeq. TCRdb applied fastp at Q25 and MiXCR to the public reads, then kept only in-frame beta chains. For every CDR3 protein sequence, its rows merge into one entry that carries the most common genes and DNA. Here the sample has over 15,000 distinct CDR3 sequences; approximately 35% occur a single time. 1.5% to 2% of the sample goes to the ten largest clones.

The chain is encoded by TRBV11-3 joined to TRBJ2-1; the D segment could be TRBD2, given 5 matching bases. The sequencing input was conventional T cells from blood. The receptor was derived from a female donor in good health. In nucleotide form, the sequence is TGTGCCAGCAGCTTAGATCGGGGAAATGAGCAGTTCTTC. This translates into CASSLDRGNEQFF.